This TCR beta chain comes out of a study of blood T cells in healthy people across ages. Then a second PCR, running roughly 7 to 11 cycles, was carried out with a sample-barcoded 5' primer and a J-beta primer mix. Every sample produced at least 3 million CDR3-containing paired-end reads. One entry per CDR3 protein, called by TCRdb with MiXCR from the 5' RACE reads. The table includes hundreds of thousands of distinct CDR3 sequences, approximately 59% detected once. This clonotype was observed a single time. The receptor was derived from a man between 60 and 75 years old in good health. Sequencing was carried out using blood.

CDR3 in amino acids: CSVRGQGADNEQFF. The CDR3 DNA reads as TGCAGCGTTCGGGGACAGGGGGCTGACAATGAGCAGTTCTTC. V and J are TRBV29-1 and TRBJ2-1; 12 bases map to TRBD1. The CDR3 runs 14 residues. Germline CDR1 SQVTM, CDR2 ANQGSEA. The J segment lost 5 bases and the V segment lost 5 bases, leaving 4 bases of the junction unmatched.